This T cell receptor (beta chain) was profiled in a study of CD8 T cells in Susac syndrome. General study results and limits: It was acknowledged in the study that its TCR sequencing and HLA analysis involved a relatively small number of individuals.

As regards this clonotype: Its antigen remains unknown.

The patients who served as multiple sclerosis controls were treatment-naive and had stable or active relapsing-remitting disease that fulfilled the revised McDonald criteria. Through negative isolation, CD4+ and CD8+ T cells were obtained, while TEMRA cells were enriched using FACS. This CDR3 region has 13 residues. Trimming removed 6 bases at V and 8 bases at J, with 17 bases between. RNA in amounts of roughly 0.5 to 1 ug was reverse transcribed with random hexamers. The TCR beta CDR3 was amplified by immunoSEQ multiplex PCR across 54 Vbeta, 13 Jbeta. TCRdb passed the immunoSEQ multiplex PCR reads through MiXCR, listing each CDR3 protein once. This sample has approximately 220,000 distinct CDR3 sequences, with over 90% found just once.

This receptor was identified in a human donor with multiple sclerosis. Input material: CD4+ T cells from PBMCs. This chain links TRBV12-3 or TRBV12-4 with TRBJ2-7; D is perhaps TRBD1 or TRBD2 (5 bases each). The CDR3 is CASRQPPGPKQYF. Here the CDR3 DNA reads TGTGCCAGCAGGCAACCTCCGGGACCCAAGCAGTACTTC.